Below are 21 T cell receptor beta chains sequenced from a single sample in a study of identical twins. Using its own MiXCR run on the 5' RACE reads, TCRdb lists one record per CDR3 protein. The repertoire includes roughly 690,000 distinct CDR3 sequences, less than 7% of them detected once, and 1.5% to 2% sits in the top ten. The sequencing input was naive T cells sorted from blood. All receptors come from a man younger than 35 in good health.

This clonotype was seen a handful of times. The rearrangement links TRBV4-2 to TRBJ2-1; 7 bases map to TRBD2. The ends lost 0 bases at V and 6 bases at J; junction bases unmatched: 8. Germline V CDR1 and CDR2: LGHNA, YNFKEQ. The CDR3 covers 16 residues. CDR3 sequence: CASSQETRTSTNEQFF. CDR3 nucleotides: TGTGCCAGCAGCCAAGAAACGAGGACTAGTACCAATGAGCAGTTCTTC.

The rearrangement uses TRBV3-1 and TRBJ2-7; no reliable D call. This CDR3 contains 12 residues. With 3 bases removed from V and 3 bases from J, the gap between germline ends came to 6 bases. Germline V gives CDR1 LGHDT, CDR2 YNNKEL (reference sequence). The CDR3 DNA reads TGTGCCAGCAGCCAGGGAATCTACGAGCAGTACTTC. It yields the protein CASSQGIYEQYF.

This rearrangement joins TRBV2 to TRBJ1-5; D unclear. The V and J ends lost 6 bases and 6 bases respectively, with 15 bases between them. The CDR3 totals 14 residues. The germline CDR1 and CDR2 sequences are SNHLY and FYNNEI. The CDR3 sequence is CASSPDIGAQPQHF. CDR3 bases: TGTGCCAGCAGCCCAGACATCGGAGCTCAGCCCCAGCATTTT.

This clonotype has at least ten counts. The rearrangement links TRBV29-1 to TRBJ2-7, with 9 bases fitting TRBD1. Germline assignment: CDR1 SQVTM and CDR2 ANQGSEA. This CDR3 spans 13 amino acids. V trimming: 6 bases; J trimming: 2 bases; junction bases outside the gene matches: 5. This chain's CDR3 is CSVLRQGAYEQYF. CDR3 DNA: TGCAGCGTACTTAGACAGGGGGCCTACGAGCAGTACTTC.

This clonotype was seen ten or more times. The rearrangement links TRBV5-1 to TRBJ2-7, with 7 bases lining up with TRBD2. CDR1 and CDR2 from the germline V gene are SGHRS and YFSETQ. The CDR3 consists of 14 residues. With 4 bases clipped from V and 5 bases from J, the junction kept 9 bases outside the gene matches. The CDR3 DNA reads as TGCGCCAGCAGCCCCCGGGGAGGGAGGGACGAGCAGTACTTC. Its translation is CASSPRGGRDEQYF.

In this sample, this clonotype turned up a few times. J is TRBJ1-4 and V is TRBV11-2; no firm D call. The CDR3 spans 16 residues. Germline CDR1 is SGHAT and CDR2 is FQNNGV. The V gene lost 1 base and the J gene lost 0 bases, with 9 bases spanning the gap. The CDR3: CASSLVLRTTNEKLFF. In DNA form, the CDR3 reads TGTGCCAGCAGCTTAGTGCTGCGCACAACTAATGAAAAACTGTTTTTT. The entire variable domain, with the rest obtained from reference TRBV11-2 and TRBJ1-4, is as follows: EAGVAQSPRYKIIEKRQSVAFWCNPISGHATLYWYQQILGQGPKLLIQFQNNGVVDDSQLPKDRFSAERLKGVDSTLKIQPAKLEDSAVYLCASSLVLRTTNEKLFFGSGTQLSVL.

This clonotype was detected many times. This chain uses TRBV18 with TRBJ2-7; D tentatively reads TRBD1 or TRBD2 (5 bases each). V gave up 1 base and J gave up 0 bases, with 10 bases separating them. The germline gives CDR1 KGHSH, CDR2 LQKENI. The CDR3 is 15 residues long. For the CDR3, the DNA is TGTGCCAGCTCACCACTCCCAGGGAGCTCCTACGAGCAGTACTTC. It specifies CASSPLPGSSYEQYF.

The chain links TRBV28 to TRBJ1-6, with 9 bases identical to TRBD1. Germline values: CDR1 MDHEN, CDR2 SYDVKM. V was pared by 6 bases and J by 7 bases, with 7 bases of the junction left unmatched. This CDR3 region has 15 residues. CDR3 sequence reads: CASRPGQGRNSPLHF. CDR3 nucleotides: TGTGCCAGCAGGCCGGGACAGGGACGAAATTCACCCCTCCACTTT.

CDR3 DNA: TGCGCCAGCAGCTTGGGGGGGTGGGGCAGCAATCAGCCCCAGCATTTT. Translation gives CASSLGGWGSNQPQHF. The V gene is TRBV5-1, the J gene TRBJ1-5; D is possibly TRBD1 (5 bases). This CDR3 contains 16 residues. The germline V gene encodes CDR1 SGHRS and CDR2 YFSETQ. With 0 bases removed from V and 1 base from J, the gap between germline ends came to 11 bases. The full variable domain, in which reference TRBV5-1 and TRBJ1-5 provide the parts outside the CDR3, is KAGVTQTPRYLIKTRGQQVTLSCSPISGHRSVSWYQQTPGQGLQFLFEYFSETQRNKGNFPGRFSGRQFSNSRSEMNVSTLELGDSALYLCASSLGGWGSNQPQHFGDGTRLSIL.

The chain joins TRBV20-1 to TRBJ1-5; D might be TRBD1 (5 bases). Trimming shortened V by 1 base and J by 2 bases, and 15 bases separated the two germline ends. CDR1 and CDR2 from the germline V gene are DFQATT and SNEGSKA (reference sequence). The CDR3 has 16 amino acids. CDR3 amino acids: CSARGREGLRNQPQHF. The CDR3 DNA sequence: TGCAGTGCTAGAGGCCGTGAGGGGCTTCGCAATCAGCCCCAGCATTTT.

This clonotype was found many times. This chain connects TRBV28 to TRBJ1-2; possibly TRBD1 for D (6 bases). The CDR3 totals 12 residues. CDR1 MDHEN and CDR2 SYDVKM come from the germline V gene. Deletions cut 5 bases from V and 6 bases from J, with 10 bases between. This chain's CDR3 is CASSRQVHGYTF. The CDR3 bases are TGTGCCAGCAGTCGACAGGTTCATGGCTACACCTTC.

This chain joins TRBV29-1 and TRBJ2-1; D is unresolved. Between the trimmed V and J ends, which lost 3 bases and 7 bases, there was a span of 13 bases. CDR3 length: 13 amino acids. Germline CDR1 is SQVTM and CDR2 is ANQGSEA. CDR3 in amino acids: CSVDQVLGNEQFF. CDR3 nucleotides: TGCAGCGTTGATCAGGTACTGGGTAATGAGCAGTTCTTC.

The CDR3 sequence: CASSHRRSSTDTQYF. For the CDR3, the DNA is TGCGCCAGCAGCCACAGACGGTCTAGCACAGATACGCAGTATTTT. This chain uses TRBV4-3 with TRBJ2-3; D uncertain. The CDR3 length is 15 residues. CDR1 and CDR2 (germline): LGHNA, YSLEER. With 3 bases removed from V and 0 bases from J, the gap between germline ends came to 10 bases.

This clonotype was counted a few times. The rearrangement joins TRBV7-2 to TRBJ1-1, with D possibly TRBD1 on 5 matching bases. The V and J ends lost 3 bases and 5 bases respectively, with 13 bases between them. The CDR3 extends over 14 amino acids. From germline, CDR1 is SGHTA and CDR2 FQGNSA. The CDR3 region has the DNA TGTGCCAGCAGCTTTCTTCCGGGGGGAACTGAAGCTTTCTTT. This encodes CASSFLPGGTEAFF.

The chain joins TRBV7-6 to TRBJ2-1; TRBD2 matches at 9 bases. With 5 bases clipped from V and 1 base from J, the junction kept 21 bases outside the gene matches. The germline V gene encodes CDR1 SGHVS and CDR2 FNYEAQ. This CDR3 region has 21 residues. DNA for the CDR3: TGTGCCAGCAGCCAACCCCACGGGAGCGGGAGGATTGCTTCGTCCTACAATGAGCAGTTCTTC. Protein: CASSQPHGSGRIASSYNEQFF.

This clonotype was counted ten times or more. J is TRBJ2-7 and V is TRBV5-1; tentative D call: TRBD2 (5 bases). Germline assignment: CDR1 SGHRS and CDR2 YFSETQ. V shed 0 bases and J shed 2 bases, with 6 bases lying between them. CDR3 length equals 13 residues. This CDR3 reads CASSLDGAYEQYF. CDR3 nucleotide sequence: TGCGCCAGCAGCTTGGACGGGGCCTACGAGCAGTACTTC.

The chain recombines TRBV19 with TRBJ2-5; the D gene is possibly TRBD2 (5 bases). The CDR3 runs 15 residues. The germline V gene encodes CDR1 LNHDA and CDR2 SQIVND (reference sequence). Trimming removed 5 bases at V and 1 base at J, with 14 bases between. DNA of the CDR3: TGTGCCAGTAGTGCCCCTCGGGCGGGCCAAGAGACCCAGTACTTC. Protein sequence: CASSAPRAGQETQYF.

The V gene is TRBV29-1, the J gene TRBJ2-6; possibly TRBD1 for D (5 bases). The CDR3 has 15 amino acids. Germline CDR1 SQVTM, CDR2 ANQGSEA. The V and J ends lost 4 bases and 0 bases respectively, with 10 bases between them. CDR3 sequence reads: CSVAQGVSGANVLTF. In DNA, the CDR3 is TGCAGCGTTGCCCAGGGCGTCTCTGGGGCCAACGTCCTGACTTTC.

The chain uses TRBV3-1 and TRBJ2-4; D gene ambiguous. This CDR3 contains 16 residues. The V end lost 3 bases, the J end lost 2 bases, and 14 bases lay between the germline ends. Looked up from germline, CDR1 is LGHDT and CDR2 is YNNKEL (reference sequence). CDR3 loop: CASSHPLIASKNIQYF. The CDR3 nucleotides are TGTGCCAGCAGCCACCCGTTAATAGCCTCCAAAAACATTCAGTACTTC. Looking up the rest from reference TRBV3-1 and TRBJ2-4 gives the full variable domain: DTAVSQTPKYLVTQMGNDKSIKCEQNLGHDTMYWYKQDSKKFLKIMFSYNNKELIINETVPNRFSPKSPDKAHLNLHINSLELGDSAVYFCASSHPLIASKNIQYFGAGTRLSVL.

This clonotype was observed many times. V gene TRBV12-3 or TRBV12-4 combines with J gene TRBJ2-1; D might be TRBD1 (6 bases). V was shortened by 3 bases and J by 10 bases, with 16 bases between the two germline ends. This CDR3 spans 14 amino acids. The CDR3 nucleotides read TGTGCCAGCAGTTTGGGTACAGGGTCCTGGGAGCAGTTCTTC. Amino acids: CASSLGTGSWEQFF.

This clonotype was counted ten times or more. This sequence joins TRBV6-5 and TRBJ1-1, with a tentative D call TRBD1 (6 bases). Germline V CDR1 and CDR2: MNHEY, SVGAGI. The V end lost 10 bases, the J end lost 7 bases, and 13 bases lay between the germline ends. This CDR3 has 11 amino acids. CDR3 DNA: TGTGCCACCTCTAGGGGGATTGAAGCTTTCTTT. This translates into CATSRGIEAFF.